This T cell receptor (beta chain) was recorded in a study of blood T cell repertoires in COVID-19. Study-level background: Sites in the United States, Italy and Spain provided acute and convalescent COVID-19 samples. From T cells, B-cell-depleted T cells, or PBMCs came the material, which was cDNA or gDNA.

The CDR3 consists of 16 residues. Per germline, CDR1 SGHTS and CDR2 YDEGEE. With V trimmed by 4 bases and J by 0 bases, 5 bases remained unmatched. Authors' methods: Researchers report that nucleated cell counts were estimated from reference gene primer amplification. Method: immunoSEQ multiplex PCR; TCRdb's copy keeps in-frame clones and lacks some. D and trimming come from the DNA, and the V and J calls and clone size come from that table. The table lists under 200,000 clones, 86% of them singletons. The receptor was derived from a woman aged 80 or older in a cohort sampled during active or convalescent COVID-19. Source material: peripheral blood. The V gene is TRBV5-8, the J gene TRBJ2-5, with TRBD2 identical over 11 bases. CDR3 region: CASSPGLAEYQETQYF. The CDR3 DNA is TGTGCCAGCAGCCCGGGACTAGCGGAATACCAAGAGACCCAGTACTTC.